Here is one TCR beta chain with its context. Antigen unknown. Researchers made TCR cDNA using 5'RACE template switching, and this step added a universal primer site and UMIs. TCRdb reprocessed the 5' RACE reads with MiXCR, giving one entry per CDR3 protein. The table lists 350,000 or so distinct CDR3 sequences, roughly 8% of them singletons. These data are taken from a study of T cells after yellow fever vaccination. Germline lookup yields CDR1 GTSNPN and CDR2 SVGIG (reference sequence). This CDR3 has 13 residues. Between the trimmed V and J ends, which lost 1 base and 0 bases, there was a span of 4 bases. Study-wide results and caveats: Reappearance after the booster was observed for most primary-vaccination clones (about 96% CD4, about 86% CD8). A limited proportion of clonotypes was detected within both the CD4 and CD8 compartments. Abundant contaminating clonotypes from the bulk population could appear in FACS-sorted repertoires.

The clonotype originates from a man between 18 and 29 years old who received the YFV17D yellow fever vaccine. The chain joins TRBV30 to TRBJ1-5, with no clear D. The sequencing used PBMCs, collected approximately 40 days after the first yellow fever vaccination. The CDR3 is CAWSEGSNQPQHF. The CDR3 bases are TGTGCCTGGAGTGAGGGTAGCAATCAGCCCCAGCATTTT.